The 11 T cell receptor beta chains in this list originate from one sample, sequenced in a study of cytomegalovirus exposure and HLA in healthy donors. The PCR made use of 60 Vbeta and 13 Jbeta primers. Libraries were prepared by immunoSEQ multiplex PCR; TCRdb keeps only in-frame clonotypes and omits some of them. This sample carries more than 95,000 clones, 77% of them seen once, and the ten largest clones take about 5%. The sequencing sample was made of PBMCs. The receptors were sampled from a man aged 45-65 years in good health and CMV-seropositive.

This rearrangement joins TRBV28 to TRBJ2-7; TRBD1 is a possible D gene (5 bases). In germline, CDR1 is MDHEN, CDR2 SYDVKM. The CDR3 spans 15 residues. With 6 bases removed from V and 2 bases from J, the gap between germline ends came to 17 bases. As DNA, the CDR3 is TGTGCCAGCAGCCTATCAGACAGTTCAACCTACGAGCAGTACTTC. Amino acids: CASSLSDSSTYEQYF.

CDR3: CASSTSRILNTEAFF. The CDR3, as DNA: TGTGCCAGCAGCACTAGTCGTATACTGAACACTGAAGCTTTCTTT. The chain uses TRBV5-6 and TRBJ1-1; unclear D gene. CDR1 and CDR2 from the germline V gene are SGHDT and YYEEEE. The germline V and J ends were trimmed by 4 bases and 0 bases, with 13 bases remaining between them. This CDR3 contains 15 residues.

This chain uses TRBV7-9 with TRBJ2-7; TRBD2 aligns across 9 bases. This CDR3 contains 16 residues. Germline V gene data show CDR1 as SEHNR and CDR2 as FQNEAQ (reference sequence). The V and J ends lost 5 bases and 4 bases, in that order; junction bases with no gene match: 12. The CDR3 DNA sequence: TGTGCCAGCAGCCACCCCCTCCGCGGGAGGGGTTACGAGCAGTACTTC. Translated, it gives CASSHPLRGRGYEQYF.

This clone appeared a few times. The chain joins TRBV29-1 to TRBJ2-4; 7 positions agree with TRBD1. The CDR3 totals 13 residues. In germline, CDR1 is SQVTM, CDR2 ANQGSEA. V was clipped by 7 bases and J by 1 base; unmatched bases: 4. The DNA for the CDR3 is TGCAGCGGAACAGGGGCGGCCAAAAACATTCAGTACTTC. Its protein is CSGTGAAKNIQYF.

The V gene is TRBV13, the J gene TRBJ2-3; 11 nucleotides line up with TRBD2. V dropped 2 bases and J dropped 4; count of bases not matched to a gene: 5. CDR3 length: 16 residues. Germline V gives CDR1 PRHDT, CDR2 FYEKMQ (reference sequence). The CDR3 DNA follows: TGTGCCAGCAGCTTAAAACTAGCGGGAGAGTCAGATACGCAGTATTTT. Translation gives CASSLKLAGESDTQYF.

This sequence joins TRBV5-6 and TRBJ1-2, with a weak D call TRBD1 (6 bases). V was shortened by 2 bases and J by 0 bases, with 14 bases between the two germline ends. The CDR3 runs to 16 residues. Germline V gives CDR1 SGHDT, CDR2 YYEEEE. In DNA, the CDR3 is TGTGCCAGCAGCTTATCCGAAAGGGGGTCTAACTATGGCTACACCTTC. Translating gives CASSLSERGSNYGYTF.

This clone was counted only a few times. The chain has TRBV10-3 and TRBJ1-1; D unclear. The germline V gene encodes CDR1 ENHRY and CDR2 SYGVKD. With 3 bases removed from V and 5 bases from J, the gap between germline ends came to 13 bases. The CDR3 runs to 14 residues. The CDR3 DNA reads as TGTGCCATCAGTGACCGGCCCCGGGAAACTGAAGCTTTCTTT. Amino acids: CAISDRPRETEAFF.

This clone has more than one count but fewer than ten. The genes are TRBV7-2 and TRBJ1-5; D uncertain. The V gene lost 5 bases and the J gene lost 5 bases, with 7 bases spanning the gap. Germline CDR1 reads SGHTA; CDR2 reads FQGNSA. This CDR3 contains 12 residues. The CDR3 sequence is CASSGDYQPQHF. The CDR3 DNA is TGTGCCAGCAGCGGAGACTATCAGCCCCAGCATTTT.

As concerns this clone: An end of the junction does not agree with germline; a read error may underlie this. At the DNA level, this CDR3 is encoded by other sequences in the same sample as well. The chain has TRBV30 and TRBJ2-7; D is possibly TRBD2 (6 bases). The CDR3 loop spans 15 amino acids. Germline loops: CDR1 GTSNPN, CDR2 SVGIG (reference sequence). This CDR3 reads CAWSPPGLARGEQYF. DNA for the CDR3: TGCGCCTGGAGTCCCCCGGGACTGGCCCGGGGCGAGCAGTACTTC.

The rearrangement joins TRBV30 to TRBJ1-3, with D possibly matching TRBD1 (5 bases). The V end lost 0 bases, the J end lost 2 bases, and 11 bases lay between the germline ends. Per germline, CDR1 GTSNPN and CDR2 SVGIG (reference sequence). CDR3 size: 15 residues. For the CDR3, the DNA is TGTGCCTGGAGTGTAAAAGGGGCTGCTGGAAACACCATATATTTT. Residues: CAWSVKGAAGNTIYF.

J is TRBJ2-2 and V is TRBV6-4; 11 nucleotides line up with TRBD1. CDR3 length: 15 residues. V dropped 6 bases and J dropped 7; count of bases not matched to a gene: 7. In germline, CDR1 is MRHNA, CDR2 SNTAGT. The CDR3 sequence is CASSRDRGANGELFF. CDR3 DNA: TGTGCCAGCAGCCGGGACAGGGGGGCAAACGGGGAGCTGTTTTTT.